This is a list of T cell receptor beta chains from one sample in a study of T cell changes during pregnancy in multiple sclerosis. Generated by immunoSEQ multiplex PCR, the TCRdb table keeps only in-frame clones and is missing some. This sample has approximately 88,000 clones, with 85% to 95% found just once. The sequenced sample was peripheral blood, obtained in the third trimester of pregnancy. All receptors derive from a female donor with multiple sclerosis, enrolled in a pregnancy study. Both conserved end residues are part of each CDR3. Fields, in order: J gene, V gene, CDR3 protein.

j_gene: TRBJ2-7; v_gene: TRBV10-3; CDR3aa: CATRLAGEGEQYF
j_gene: TRBJ2-5; v_gene: TRBV19; CDR3aa: CASSIASTGTTQETQYF
j_gene: TRBJ2-2; v_gene: TRBV6-5; CDR3aa: CASSNWREGSRELFF
j_gene: TRBJ2-2; v_gene: TRBV29-1; CDR3aa: CSASGGRITGELFF
j_gene: TRBJ2-6; v_gene: TRBV27; CDR3aa: CASSFLGTVTSSGANVLTF
j_gene: TRBJ2-7; v_gene: TRBV28; CDR3aa: CASSLDRVLNEQYF
j_gene: TRBJ2-1; v_gene: TRBV27; CDR3aa: CASRTPSSYNEQFF
j_gene: TRBJ1-1; v_gene: TRBV6-1; CDR3aa: CASSSIGVGNTEAFF
j_gene: TRBJ2-7; v_gene: TRBV29-1; CDR3aa: CSAVGDSTYEQYF
j_gene: TRBJ2-5; v_gene: TRBV19; CDR3aa: CASSPLDRAPKLPQYF
j_gene: TRBJ2-7; v_gene: TRBV6-5; CDR3aa: CASSRTSPGEQYF
j_gene: TRBJ2-1; v_gene: TRBV7-2; CDR3aa: CASSLPGGTYNEQFF
j_gene: TRBJ2-7; v_gene: TRBV25-1; CDR3aa: CASSEFVAGAYEQYF
j_gene: TRBJ2-5; v_gene: TRBV6-6; CDR3aa: CASKTSGTGAQYF
j_gene: TRBJ2-3; v_gene: TRBV28; CDR3aa: CASSPLAAPQDTQYF
j_gene: TRBJ1-1; v_gene: TRBV5-1; CDR3aa: CASSRTANTEAFF
j_gene: TRBJ1-2; v_gene: TRBV6-5; CDR3aa: CASSYSTQGVRGYTF
j_gene: TRBJ2-7; v_gene: TRBV7-2; CDR3aa: CASSLRALTYEQYF